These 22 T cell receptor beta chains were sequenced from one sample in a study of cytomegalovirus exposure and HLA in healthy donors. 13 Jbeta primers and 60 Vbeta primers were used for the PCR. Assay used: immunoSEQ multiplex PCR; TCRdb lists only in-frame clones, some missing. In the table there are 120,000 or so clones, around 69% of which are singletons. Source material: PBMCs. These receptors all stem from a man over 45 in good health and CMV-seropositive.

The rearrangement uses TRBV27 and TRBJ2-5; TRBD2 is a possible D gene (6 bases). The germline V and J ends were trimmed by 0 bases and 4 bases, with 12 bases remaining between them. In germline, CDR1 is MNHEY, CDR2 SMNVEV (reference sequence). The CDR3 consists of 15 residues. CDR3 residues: CASSLSGRGTETQYF. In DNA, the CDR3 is TGTGCCAGCAGTTTATCTGGACGGGGGACAGAGACCCAGTACTTC.

For the CDR3, the DNA is TGTGCCAGCAGCTCCCGGACTAGTAACTACGAGCAGTACTTC. Protein sequence: CASSSRTSNYEQYF. This chain links TRBV5-4 with TRBJ2-7; TRBD2 agrees at 7 bases. This CDR3 contains 14 residues. Germline V gene data show CDR1 as SGHNT and CDR2 as YYREEE (reference sequence). Trimming at V came to 3 bases and at J to 3 bases, leaving 6 bases not matched to a gene.

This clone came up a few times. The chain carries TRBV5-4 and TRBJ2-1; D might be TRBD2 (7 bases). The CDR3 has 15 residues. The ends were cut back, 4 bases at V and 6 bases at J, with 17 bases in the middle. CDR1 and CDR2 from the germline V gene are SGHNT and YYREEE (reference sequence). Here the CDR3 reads CASSAYGLGGNEQFF. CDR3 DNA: TGTGCCAGCAGCGCCTACGGACTAGGGGGCAATGAGCAGTTCTTC.

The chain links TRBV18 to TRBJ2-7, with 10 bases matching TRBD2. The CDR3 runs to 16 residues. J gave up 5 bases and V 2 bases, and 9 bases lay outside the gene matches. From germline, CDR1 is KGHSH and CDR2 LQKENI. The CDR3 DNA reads TGTGCCAGCTCACCAAGACTAGCGGGTATGTCCCACGAGCAGTACTTC. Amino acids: CASSPRLAGMSHEQYF. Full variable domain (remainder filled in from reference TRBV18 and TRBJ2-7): NAGVMQNPRHLVRRRGQEARLRCSPMKGHSHVYWYRQLPEEGLKFMVYLQKENIIDESGMPKERFSAEFPKEGPSILRIQQVVRGDSAAYFCASSPRLAGMSHEQYFGPGTRLTVT.

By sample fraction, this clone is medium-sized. CDR3 sequence reads: CASSLVLGTYEQYF. CDR3 in DNA: TGTGCCAGCAGCTTAGTACTAGGCACCTACGAGCAGTACTTC. The rearrangement joins TRBV7-2 to TRBJ2-7; TRBD2 might be the D (5 bases). In germline, CDR1 is SGHTA, CDR2 FQGNSA. Trimming removed 1 base from V and 2 bases from J, with 9 bases in between. The CDR3 covers 14 residues.

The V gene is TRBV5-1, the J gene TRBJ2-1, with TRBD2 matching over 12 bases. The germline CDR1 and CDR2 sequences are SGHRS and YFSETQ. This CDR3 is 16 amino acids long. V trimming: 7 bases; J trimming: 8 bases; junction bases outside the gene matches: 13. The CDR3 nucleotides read TGCGCCAGCTCATCCCTGGGCCTAGCGGGAGGGTATGAGCAGTTCTTC. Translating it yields CASSSLGLAGGYEQFF.

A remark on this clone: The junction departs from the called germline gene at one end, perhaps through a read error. CDR3 nucleotides: TGTGCCAGCAGCTCCCTAACCGGGGGACAGGGACACTTC. It yields the protein CASSSLTGGQGHF. This chain joins TRBV5-6 and TRBJ2-5, with 9 bases matching TRBD1. The CDR3 extends over 13 amino acids. The germline CDR1 and CDR2 sequences are SGHDT and YYEEEE.

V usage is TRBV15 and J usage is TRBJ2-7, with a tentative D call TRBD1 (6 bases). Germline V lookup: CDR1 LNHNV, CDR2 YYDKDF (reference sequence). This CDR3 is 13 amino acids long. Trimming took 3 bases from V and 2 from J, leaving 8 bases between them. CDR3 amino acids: CATSRDRTYEQYF. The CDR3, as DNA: TGTGCCACCAGCAGGGACAGAACCTACGAGCAGTACTTC.

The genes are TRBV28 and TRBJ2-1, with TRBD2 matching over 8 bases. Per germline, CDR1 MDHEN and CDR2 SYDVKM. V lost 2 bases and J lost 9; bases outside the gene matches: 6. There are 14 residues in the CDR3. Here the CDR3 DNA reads TGTGCCAGCAGTTTAGTACTAGCGGAGGGTGAGCAGTTCTTC. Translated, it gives CASSLVLAEGEQFF. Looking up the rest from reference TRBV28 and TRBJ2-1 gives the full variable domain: DVKVTQSSRYLVKRTGEKVFLECVQDMDHENMFWYRQDPGLGLRLIYFSYDVKMKEKGDIPEGYSVSREKKERFSLILESASTNQTSMYLCASSLVLAEGEQFFGPGTRLTVL.

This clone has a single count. This CDR3 is CSVRNYRVGGNSDTQYF. The CDR3 region has the DNA TGCAGCGTTCGTAATTACAGGGTTGGGGGAAACAGTGATACGCAGTATTTT. The chain is built from TRBV29-1 and TRBJ2-3; tentative D call: TRBD1 (6 bases). This CDR3 has 17 amino acids. Per germline, CDR1 SQVTM and CDR2 ANQGSEA. Between the trimmed V and J ends, which lost 5 bases and 6 bases, there was a span of 27 bases.

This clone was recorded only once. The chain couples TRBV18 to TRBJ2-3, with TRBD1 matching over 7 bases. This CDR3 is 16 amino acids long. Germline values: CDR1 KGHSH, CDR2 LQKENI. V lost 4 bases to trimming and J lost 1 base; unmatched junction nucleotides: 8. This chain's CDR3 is CASSRDRADGTDTQYF. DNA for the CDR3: TGTGCCAGCTCACGCGACAGGGCCGACGGCACAGATACGCAGTATTTT. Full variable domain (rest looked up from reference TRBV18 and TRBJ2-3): NAGVMQNPRHLVRRRGQEARLRCSPMKGHSHVYWYRQLPEEGLKFMVYLQKENIIDESGMPKERFSAEFPKEGPSILRIQQVVRGDSAAYFCASSRDRADGTDTQYFGPGTRLTVL.

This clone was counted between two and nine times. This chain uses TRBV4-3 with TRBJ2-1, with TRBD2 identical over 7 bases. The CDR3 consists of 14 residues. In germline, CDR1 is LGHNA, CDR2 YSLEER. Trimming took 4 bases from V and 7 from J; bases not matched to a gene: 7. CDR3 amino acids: CASSPLIGRNEQFF. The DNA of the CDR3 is TGCGCCAGCAGCCCTCTCATCGGGAGGAATGAGCAGTTCTTC.

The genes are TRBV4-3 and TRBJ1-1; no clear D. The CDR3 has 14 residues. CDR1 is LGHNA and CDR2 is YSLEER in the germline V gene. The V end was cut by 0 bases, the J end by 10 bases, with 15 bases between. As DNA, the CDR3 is TGCGCCAGCAGCCAAGATCCGCAGGCCGGTATAGCTTTCTTT. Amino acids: CASSQDPQAGIAFF.

The CDR3 DNA reads as TGTGCCAGCTCACCCTCAGGACTAACTAACTATGGCTACACCTTC. The encoded protein is CASSPSGLTNYGYTF. The chain uses TRBV18 and TRBJ1-2, with no clear D. Per germline, CDR1 KGHSH and CDR2 LQKENI. V lost 3 bases and J 0 bases, leaving 11 bases between the germline ends. CDR3 length: 15 amino acids.

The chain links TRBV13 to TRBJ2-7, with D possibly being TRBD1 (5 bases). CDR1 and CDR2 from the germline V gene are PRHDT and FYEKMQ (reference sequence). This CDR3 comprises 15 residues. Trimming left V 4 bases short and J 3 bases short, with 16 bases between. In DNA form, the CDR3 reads TGTGCCAGCAGCTCACTGGGCAGGGAAGGCTACGAGCAGTACTTC. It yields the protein CASSSLGREGYEQYF.

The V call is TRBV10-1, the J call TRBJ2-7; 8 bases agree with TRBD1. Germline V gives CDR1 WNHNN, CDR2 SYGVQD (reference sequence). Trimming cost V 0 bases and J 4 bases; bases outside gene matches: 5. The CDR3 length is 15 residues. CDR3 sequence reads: CASSESWTGQYEQYF. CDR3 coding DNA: TGCGCCAGCAGTGAGTCATGGACAGGGCAATACGAGCAGTACTTC.

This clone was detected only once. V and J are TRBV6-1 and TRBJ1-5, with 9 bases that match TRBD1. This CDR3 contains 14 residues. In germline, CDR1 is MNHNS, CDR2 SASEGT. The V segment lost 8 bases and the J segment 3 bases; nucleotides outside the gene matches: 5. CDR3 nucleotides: TGTGCCAGCGTAGGACAGGGGCTCAATCAGCCCCAGCATTTT. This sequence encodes CASVGQGLNQPQHF.

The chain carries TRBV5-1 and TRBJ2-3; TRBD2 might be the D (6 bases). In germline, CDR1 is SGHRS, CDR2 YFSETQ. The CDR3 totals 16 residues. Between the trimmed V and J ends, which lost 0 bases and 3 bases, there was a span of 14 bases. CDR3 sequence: CASSLGAGMLTDTQYF. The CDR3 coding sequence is TGCGCCAGCAGCTTGGGGGCGGGAATGTTAACAGATACGCAGTATTTT.

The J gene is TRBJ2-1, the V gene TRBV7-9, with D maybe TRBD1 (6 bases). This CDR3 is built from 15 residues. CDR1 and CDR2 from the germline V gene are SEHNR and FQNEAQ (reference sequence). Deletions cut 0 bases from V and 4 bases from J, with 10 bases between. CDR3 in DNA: TGTGCCAGCAGCTTAGCACGGACAGCTTACAATGAGCAGTTCTTC. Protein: CASSLARTAYNEQFF.

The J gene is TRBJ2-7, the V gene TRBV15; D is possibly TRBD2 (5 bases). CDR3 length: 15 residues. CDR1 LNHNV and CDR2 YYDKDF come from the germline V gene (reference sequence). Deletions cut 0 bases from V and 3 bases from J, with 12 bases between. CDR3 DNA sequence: TGTGCCACCAGCAGAGATAGGAGGTCGGTCTACGAGCAGTACTTC. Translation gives CATSRDRRSVYEQYF.

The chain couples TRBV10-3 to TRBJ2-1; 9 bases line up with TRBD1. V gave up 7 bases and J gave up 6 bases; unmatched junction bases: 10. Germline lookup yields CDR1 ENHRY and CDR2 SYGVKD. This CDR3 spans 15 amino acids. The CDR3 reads CAITSPTGGVNEQFF. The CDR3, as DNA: TGTGCCATCACCTCGCCGACAGGGGGGGTCAATGAGCAGTTCTTC.

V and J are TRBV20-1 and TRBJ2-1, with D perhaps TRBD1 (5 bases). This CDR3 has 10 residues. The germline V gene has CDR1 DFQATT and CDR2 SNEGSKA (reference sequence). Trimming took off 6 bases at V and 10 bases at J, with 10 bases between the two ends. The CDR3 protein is CSAGWGEQFF. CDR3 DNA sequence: TGCAGTGCAGGTTGGGGCGAGCAGTTCTTC.